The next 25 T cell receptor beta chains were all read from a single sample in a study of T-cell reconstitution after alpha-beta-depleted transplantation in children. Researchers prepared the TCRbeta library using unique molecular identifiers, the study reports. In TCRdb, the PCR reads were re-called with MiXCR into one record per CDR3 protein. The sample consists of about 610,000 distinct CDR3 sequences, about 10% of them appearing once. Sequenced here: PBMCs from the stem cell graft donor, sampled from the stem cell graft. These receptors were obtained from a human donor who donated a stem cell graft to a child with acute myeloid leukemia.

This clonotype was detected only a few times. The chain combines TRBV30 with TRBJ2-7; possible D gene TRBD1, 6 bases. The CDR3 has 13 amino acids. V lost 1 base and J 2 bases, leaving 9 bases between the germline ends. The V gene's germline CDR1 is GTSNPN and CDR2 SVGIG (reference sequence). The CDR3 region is CAWSDRATYEQYF. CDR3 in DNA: TGTGCCTGGAGTGACAGGGCAACCTACGAGCAGTACTTC.

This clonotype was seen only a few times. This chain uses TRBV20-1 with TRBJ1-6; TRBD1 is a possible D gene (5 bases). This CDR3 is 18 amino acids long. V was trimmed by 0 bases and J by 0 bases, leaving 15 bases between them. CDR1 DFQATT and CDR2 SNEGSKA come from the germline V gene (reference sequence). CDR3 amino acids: CSAREEGPTSSYNSPLHF. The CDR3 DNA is TGCAGTGCTAGAGAGGAGGGACCTACGAGCTCCTATAATTCACCCCTCCACTTT.

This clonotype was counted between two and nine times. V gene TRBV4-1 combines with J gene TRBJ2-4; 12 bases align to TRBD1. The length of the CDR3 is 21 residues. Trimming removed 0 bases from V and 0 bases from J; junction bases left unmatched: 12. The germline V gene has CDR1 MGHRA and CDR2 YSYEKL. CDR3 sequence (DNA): TGCGCCAGCAGCCAAGATCCGGGACAGGGGGCCCCACTACTAGCCAAAAACATTCAGTACTTC. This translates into CASSQDPGQGAPLLAKNIQYF.

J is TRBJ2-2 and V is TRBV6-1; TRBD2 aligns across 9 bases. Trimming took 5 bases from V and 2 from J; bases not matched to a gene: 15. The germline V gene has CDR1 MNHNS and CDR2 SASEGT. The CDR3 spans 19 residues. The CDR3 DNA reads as TGTGCCAGCAGTCTTATCATTGCCGGGACTAGCATCAACACCGGGGAGCTGTTTTTT. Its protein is CASSLIIAGTSINTGELFF.

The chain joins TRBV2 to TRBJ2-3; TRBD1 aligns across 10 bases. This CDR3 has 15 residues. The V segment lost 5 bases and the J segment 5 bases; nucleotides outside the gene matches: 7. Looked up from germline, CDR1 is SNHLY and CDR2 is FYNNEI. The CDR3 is CASSPGTGDGDTQYF. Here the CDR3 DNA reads TGTGCCAGCAGTCCCGGGACAGGGGATGGAGATACGCAGTATTTT.

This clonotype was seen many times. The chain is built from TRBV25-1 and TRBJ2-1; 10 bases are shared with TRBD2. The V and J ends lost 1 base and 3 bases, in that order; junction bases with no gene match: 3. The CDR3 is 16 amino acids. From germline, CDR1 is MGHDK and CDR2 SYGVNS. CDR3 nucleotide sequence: TGTGCCAGCAGTGAATGGACTAGCGGCAACTACAATGAGCAGTTCTTC. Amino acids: CASSEWTSGNYNEQFF.

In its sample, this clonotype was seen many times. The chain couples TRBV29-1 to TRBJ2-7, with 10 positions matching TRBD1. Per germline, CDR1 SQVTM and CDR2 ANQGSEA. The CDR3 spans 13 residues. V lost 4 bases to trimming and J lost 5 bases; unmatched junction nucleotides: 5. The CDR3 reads CSVADRGRNEQYF. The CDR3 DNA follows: TGCAGCGTTGCCGACAGGGGGCGTAACGAGCAGTACTTC.

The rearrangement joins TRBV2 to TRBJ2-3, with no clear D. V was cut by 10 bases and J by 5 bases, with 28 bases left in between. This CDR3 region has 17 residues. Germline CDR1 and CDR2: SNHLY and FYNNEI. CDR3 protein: CANRPATTAFVGDTQYF. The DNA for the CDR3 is TGTGCCAACCGGCCCGCTACGACGGCTTTTGTTGGAGATACGCAGTATTTT. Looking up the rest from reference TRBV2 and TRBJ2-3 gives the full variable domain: EPEVTQTPSHQVTQMGQEVILRCVPISNHLYFYWYRQILGQKVEFLVSFYNNEISEKSEIFDDQFSVERPDGSNFTLKIRSTKLEDSAMYFCANRPATTAFVGDTQYFGPGTRLTVL.

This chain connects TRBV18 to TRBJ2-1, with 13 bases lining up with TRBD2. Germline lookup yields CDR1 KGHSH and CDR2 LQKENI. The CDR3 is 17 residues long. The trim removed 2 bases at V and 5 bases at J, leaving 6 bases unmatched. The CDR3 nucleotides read TGTGCCAGCTCACCAGGGGCAGGACTAGCGGGAGACAATGAGCAGTTCTTC. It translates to CASSPGAGLAGDNEQFF.

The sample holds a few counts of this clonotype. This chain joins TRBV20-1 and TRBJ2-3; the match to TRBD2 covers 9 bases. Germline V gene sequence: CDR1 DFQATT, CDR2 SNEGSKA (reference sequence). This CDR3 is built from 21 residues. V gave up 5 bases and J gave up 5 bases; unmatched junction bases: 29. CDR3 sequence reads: CSAPNTGTPTGSSGGRDTQYF. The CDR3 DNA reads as TGCAGTGCTCCAAACACCGGGACACCGACTGGGAGTAGCGGGGGTAGAGATACGCAGTATTTT.

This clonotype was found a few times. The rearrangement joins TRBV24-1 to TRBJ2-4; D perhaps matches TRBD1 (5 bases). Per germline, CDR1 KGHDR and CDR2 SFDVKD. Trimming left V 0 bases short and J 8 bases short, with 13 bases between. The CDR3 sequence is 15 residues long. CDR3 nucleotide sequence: TGTGCCACCAGTGATTTGGTTGCAGGGAAGTACATTCAGTACTTC. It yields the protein CATSDLVAGKYIQYF.

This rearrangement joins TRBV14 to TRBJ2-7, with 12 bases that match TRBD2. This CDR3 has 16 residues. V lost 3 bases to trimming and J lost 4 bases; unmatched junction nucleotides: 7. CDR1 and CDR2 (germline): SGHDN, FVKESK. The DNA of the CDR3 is TGTGCCAGCAGCCATCAAGGGACTAGCGGGCAGTACGAGCAGTACTTC. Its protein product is CASSHQGTSGQYEQYF.

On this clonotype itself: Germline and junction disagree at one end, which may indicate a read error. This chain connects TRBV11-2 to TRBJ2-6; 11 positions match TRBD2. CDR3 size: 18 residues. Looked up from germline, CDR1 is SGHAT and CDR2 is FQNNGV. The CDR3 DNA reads TGTGCCAGCAGCCGACGACTAGCGGGACGGTCTGGGGCCAACGTCCTGACGTTC. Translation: CASSRRLAGRSGANVLTF.

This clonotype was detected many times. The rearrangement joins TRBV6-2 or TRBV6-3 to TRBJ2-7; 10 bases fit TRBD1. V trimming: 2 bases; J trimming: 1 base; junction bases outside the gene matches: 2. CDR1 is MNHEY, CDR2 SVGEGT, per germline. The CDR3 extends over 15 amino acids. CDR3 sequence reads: CASSYLGQGSYEQYF. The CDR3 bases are TGTGCCAGCAGTTACCTGGGACAGGGGTCCTACGAGCAGTACTTC.

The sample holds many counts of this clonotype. CDR3 bases: TGCAGTGCTAGAGATCCGAATCGACAGGGGGCGTACGAGCAGTACTTC. Translated: CSARDPNRQGAYEQYF. The rearrangement uses TRBV20-1 and TRBJ2-7, with TRBD1 matching over 10 bases. CDR1 is DFQATT and CDR2 is SNEGSKA in the germline V gene (reference sequence). V was pared by 0 bases and J by 4 bases, with 9 bases of the junction left unmatched. CDR3 length: 16 amino acids.

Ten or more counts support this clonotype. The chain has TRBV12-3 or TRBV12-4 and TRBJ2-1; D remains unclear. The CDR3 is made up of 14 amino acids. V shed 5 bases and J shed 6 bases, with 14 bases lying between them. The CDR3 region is CASSPRTNSNEQFF. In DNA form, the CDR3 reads TGTGCCAGCAGTCCGCGGACGAATAGCAATGAGCAGTTCTTC.

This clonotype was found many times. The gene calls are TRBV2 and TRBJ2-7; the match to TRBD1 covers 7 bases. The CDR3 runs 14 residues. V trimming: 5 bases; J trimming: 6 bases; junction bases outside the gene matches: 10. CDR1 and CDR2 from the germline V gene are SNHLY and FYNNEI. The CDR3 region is CASSQSRGTGEQYF. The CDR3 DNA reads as TGTGCCAGCAGTCAGAGCAGGGGGACGGGCGAGCAGTACTTC.

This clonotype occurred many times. CDR3 region: CSVDIQGGNEQYF. CDR3 DNA sequence: TGCAGCGTTGACATACAGGGCGGGAACGAGCAGTACTTC. This sequence joins TRBV29-1 and TRBJ2-7; D is possibly TRBD1 or TRBD2 (6 bases each). Trimming removed 3 bases from V and 5 bases from J, with 14 bases in between. This CDR3 comprises 13 residues. Germline V gene sequence: CDR1 SQVTM, CDR2 ANQGSEA.

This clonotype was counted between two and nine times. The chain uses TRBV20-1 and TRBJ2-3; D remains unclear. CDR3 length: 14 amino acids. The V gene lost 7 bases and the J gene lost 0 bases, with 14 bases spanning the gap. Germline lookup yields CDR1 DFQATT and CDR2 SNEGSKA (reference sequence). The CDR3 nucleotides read TGCAGTGTCCGGGCGGCTACAAGCACAGATACGCAGTATTTT. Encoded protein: CSVRAATSTDTQYF.

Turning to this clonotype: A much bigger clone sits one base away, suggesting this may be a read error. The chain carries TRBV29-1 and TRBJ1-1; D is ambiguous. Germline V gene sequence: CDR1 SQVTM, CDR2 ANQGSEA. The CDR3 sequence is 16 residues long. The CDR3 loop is CSVQHRALLMNTEALF. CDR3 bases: TGCAGCGTCCAACACCGGGCCCTACTCATGAACACTGAAGCTCTCTTT.

The CDR3 coding sequence is TGTGCCAGCAGCCAATATAGAGGGCTAGCGGGAATAGAGATTTCCTACGAGCAGTACTTC. Its translation is CASSQYRGLAGIEISYEQYF. The chain has TRBV3-1 and TRBJ2-7; 9 bases align to TRBD2. The CDR3 runs 20 residues. Germline V lookup: CDR1 LGHDT, CDR2 YNNKEL (reference sequence). The V and J ends lost 2 bases and 1 base, in that order; junction bases with no gene match: 18.

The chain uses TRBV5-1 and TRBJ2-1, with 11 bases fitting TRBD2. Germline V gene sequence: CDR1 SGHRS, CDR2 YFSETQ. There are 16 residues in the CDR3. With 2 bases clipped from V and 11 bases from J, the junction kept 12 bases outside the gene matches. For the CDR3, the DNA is TGCGCCAGCAGCTTCCAACTAGCGGGAGCTTGGGGTAAGCAGTTCTTC. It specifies CASSFQLAGAWGKQFF.

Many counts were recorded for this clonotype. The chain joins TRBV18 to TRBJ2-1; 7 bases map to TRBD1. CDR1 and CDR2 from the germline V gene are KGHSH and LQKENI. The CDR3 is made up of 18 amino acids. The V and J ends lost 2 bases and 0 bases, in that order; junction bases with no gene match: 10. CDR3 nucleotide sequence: TGTGCCAGCTCACCAAGGGGGCCTAGCCTAAGCTCCTACAATGAGCAGTTCTTC. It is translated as CASSPRGPSLSSYNEQFF.

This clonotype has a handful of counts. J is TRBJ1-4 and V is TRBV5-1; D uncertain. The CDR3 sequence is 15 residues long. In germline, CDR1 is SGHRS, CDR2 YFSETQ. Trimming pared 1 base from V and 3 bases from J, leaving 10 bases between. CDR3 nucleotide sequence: TGCGCCAGCAGCTTGTGGACGGAACCTAATGAAAAACTGTTTTTT. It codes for CASSLWTEPNEKLFF. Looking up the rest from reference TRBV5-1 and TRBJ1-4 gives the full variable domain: KAGVTQTPRYLIKTRGQQVTLSCSPISGHRSVSWYQQTPGQGLQFLFEYFSETQRNKGNFPGRFSGRQFSNSRSEMNVSTLELGDSALYLCASSLWTEPNEKLFFGSGTQLSVL.

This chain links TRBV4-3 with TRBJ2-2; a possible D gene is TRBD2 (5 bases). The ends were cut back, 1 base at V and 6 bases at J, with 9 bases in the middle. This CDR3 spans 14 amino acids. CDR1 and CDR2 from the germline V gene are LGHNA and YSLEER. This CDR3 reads CASSQGTLAGELFF. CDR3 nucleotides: TGCGCCAGCAGCCAAGGGACTCTGGCCGGGGAGCTGTTTTTT.